Following are 11 T cell receptor beta chains from one sample sequenced in a study of T cell changes during pregnancy in multiple sclerosis. Data came from immunoSEQ multiplex PCR; TCRdb stores just in-frame clones and leaves some out. Of approximately 18,000 clones detected, around 87% appear once; the ten largest clones hold approximately 13%. The material was CD8+ T cells from peripheral blood mononuclear cells, obtained in the third trimester of pregnancy. All receptors derive from a female donor in good health, enrolled as a control in a pregnancy study.

This sequence joins TRBV4-3 and TRBJ2-7; 9 bases map to TRBD2. The CDR3 has 16 residues. The V gene end was trimmed by 0 bases and the J gene end by 2 bases; junction bases not matched to a gene: 5. Germline-derived CDR1 and CDR2 are LGHNA and YSLEER. The CDR3 nucleotides read TGCGCCAGCAGCCAAGATCGCGCTAGCGGGGCCTACGAGCAGTACTTC. Amino acid sequence: CASSQDRASGAYEQYF.

The chain uses TRBV19 and TRBJ2-3, with D perhaps TRBD1 (5 bases). Trimming took 4 bases from V and 6 from J, leaving 20 bases between them. Germline V lookup: CDR1 LNHDA, CDR2 SQIVND (reference sequence). The CDR3 contains 16 residues. In DNA, the CDR3 is TGTGCCAGTAGTAGTGTACTCGACAGCCCCCCGGATACGCAGTATTTT. Residues: CASSSVLDSPPDTQYF.

The chain uses TRBV29-1 and TRBJ2-6; TRBD1 matches at 8 bases. Germline CDR1 reads SQVTM; CDR2 reads ANQGSEA. J lost 13 bases, V lost 7 bases, and 6 bases had no gene match. The CDR3 is 11 residues long. CDR3 sequence (DNA): TGCAGCGAGGGACACAGGGGGGTCCTGACTTTC. Its protein product is CSEGHRGVLTF.

Concerning this clone itself: This sample includes further DNA sequences coding for the same CDR3. The chain employs TRBV5-1 and TRBJ1-6, with D unclear. Germline V gene sequence: CDR1 SGHRS, CDR2 YFSETQ. CDR3 length: 14 residues. V lost 1 base and J lost 7, with 9 bases in between. CDR3 bases: TGCGCCAGCAGCTTGAAGACACCGAATTCACCCCTCCACTTT. Translation: CASSLKTPNSPLHF.

V is TRBV27 and J is TRBJ2-1; TRBD2 is a possible D gene (5 bases). V was shortened by 6 bases and J by 4 bases, with 10 bases between the two germline ends. Germline assignment: CDR1 MNHEY and CDR2 SMNVEV (reference sequence). This CDR3 has 13 amino acids. Here the CDR3 DNA reads TGTGCCAGCAGACCTACGGGGTACAATGAGCAGTTCTTC. Protein product: CASRPTGYNEQFF.

This chain links TRBV5-3 with TRBJ1-1; no definite D call. Being an ORF, TRBV5-3 has a function that is uncertain. V lost 5 bases and J lost 4, with 18 bases in between. The CDR3 loop spans 15 amino acids. The CDR3 reads CARSSRILVLTEAFF. The DNA of the CDR3 is TGTGCCAGAAGTTCTAGAATCCTCGTGCTCACTGAAGCTTTCTTT.

This sequence joins TRBV29-1 and TRBJ2-1; D unresolved. The CDR3 is 11 residues long. Germline CDR1 reads SQVTM; CDR2 reads ANQGSEA. Deletions cut 3 bases from V and 4 bases from J, with 4 bases between. The DNA of the CDR3 is TGCAGCGTTGACAGGTACAATGAGCAGTTCTTC. The encoded protein is CSVDRYNEQFF.

This clone was found once. The chain recombines TRBV27 with TRBJ1-2, with D perhaps TRBD1 (5 bases). Germline V lookup: CDR1 MNHEY, CDR2 SMNVEV (reference sequence). The CDR3 extends over 14 amino acids. V gave up 0 bases and J gave up 4 bases, with 9 bases separating them. Here the CDR3 DNA reads TGTGCCAGCAGTTTATCGGGGCATGTCTATGGCTACACCTTC. Its translation: CASSLSGHVYGYTF.

This clone was observed once. V and J are TRBV6-5 and TRBJ2-1, with D maybe TRBD2 (6 bases). V lost 0 bases, J lost 8 bases, and 14 bases lay in between. Germline values: CDR1 MNHEY, CDR2 SVGAGI. This CDR3 contains 15 residues. In DNA, the CDR3 is TGTGCCAGCAGTTACTCCGTAGGCGGGAAAGATGAGCAGTTCTTC. It encodes CASSYSVGGKDEQFF.

The J gene is TRBJ2-1, the V gene TRBV6-6; perhaps TRBD1 as D (8 bases). Trimming removed 10 bases at V and 6 bases at J, with 19 bases between. The germline V gene encodes CDR1 MNHNY and CDR2 SVGAGI (reference sequence). This CDR3 comprises 14 residues. The CDR3 DNA sequence: TGTGCCACCTACAGGGGGGGGGCCAGCAATGAGCAGTTCTTC. The encoded protein is CATYRGGASNEQFF.

This chain connects TRBV11-2 to TRBJ2-7, with 8 bases identical to TRBD2. Per the germline V gene, CDR1 is SGHAT and CDR2 is FQNNGV. The CDR3 extends over 15 amino acids. After removal of 3 bases from V and 3 bases from J, the junction contained 7 bases not matched to a gene. The CDR3 region has the DNA TGTGCCAGCAGCTTGGCGACTAGCGCTTACTACGAGCAGTACTTC. Its protein product is CASSLATSAYYEQYF.